The rows below give T cell receptor beta chains drawn from one sample of a study of technical replicates of blood from a few donors. Assay: immunoSEQ multiplex PCR; the TCRdb copy retains only in-frame clones and omits some. Here the sample spans 13,000 to 15,000 clones, about 82% being singletons. The material sequenced was PBMCs. All receptors come from a human donor in good health. CDR3s include the opening cysteine and the closing phenylalanine or tryptophan. The order of the fields is D gene, V gene, J gene, CDR3 DNA, CDR3 protein. The D gene is left open where the match is weak.

d_call: NA; v_call: TRBV5-5; j_call: TRBJ2-7; cdr3_nt: TGTGCCAGCAGCTTGGTCCTCCTGAGCTCCTACGAGCAGTACTTC; cdr3_aa: CASSLVLLSSYEQYF
d_call: NA; v_call: TRBV5-1; j_call: TRBJ2-7; cdr3_nt: TGCGCCAGCAGCTTGGGCGGGTCCGCTTACGAGCAGTACTTC; cdr3_aa: CASSLGGSAYEQYF
d_call: NA; v_call: TRBV10-3; j_call: TRBJ2-7; cdr3_nt: TGTGCCATCAGCGGTGTGGCAGGGGGGCCCTACGAGCAGTACTTC; cdr3_aa: CAISGVAGGPYEQYF
d_call: NA; v_call: TRBV30; j_call: TRBJ2-5; cdr3_nt: TGTGCCTGGAGTGTACCGGTTGGCAGGTGGGAGACCCAGTACTTC; cdr3_aa: CAWSVPVGRWETQYF
d_call: TRBD2; v_call: TRBV10-3; j_call: TRBJ2-5; cdr3_nt: TGTGCCATCAGTCCTAGCGGGAGGCCCCAAGAGACCCAGTACTTC; cdr3_aa: CAISPSGRPQETQYF
d_call: NA; v_call: TRBV19; j_call: TRBJ1-1; cdr3_nt: TGTGCCAGTAGTGCAGGGATCATGAACACTGAAGCTTTCTTT; cdr3_aa: CASSAGIMNTEAFF
d_call: TRBD1; v_call: TRBV6-1; j_call: TRBJ2-7; cdr3_nt: TGTGCCAGCACCGGGGACAGCAACTACGAGCAGTACTTC; cdr3_aa: CASTGDSNYEQYF
d_call: NA; v_call: TRBV28; j_call: TRBJ2-7; cdr3_nt: TGTGCCAGCAGCCCGCCAATCTCCCCGGGAGAGCAGTACTTC; cdr3_aa: CASSPPISPGEQYF
d_call: NA; v_call: TRBV4-2; j_call: TRBJ1-5; cdr3_nt: TGTGCCAGCAGCCGGGGGGGCGGTCTAGATCAGCCCCAGCATTTT; cdr3_aa: CASSRGGGLDQPQHF
d_call: NA; v_call: TRBV7-6; j_call: TRBJ2-6; cdr3_nt: TGTGCCAGCAGCCCAACGGCTCTTGCGGGAAAAAGCTCTGGGGCCAACGTCCTGACTTTC; cdr3_aa: CASSPTALAGKSSGANVLTF
d_call: TRBD1; v_call: TRBV27; j_call: TRBJ2-7; cdr3_nt: TGTGCCAGCAGTTTATTTATCGGACAGGGGGCCTACGAGCAGTACTTC; cdr3_aa: CASSLFIGQGAYEQYF